A selection of T cell receptor beta chains follows, all from one sample in a study of a mutant IDH1 vaccine in newly diagnosed glioma. TCRdb keeps only in-frame clones here, not all; method: immunoSEQ multiplex PCR. The sample lists some 50,000 clones, roughly two thirds occurring once. Their antigens are not known. The material was peripheral blood mononuclear cells (PBMCs), obtained from a glioma patient whose treatment included an IDH1 peptide vaccine. All receptors derive from a man aged 35 to 55 with glioma. Some clones in this sample may be carry-over from other donors' samples. The CDR3 runs from the conserved cysteine through the conserved F or W. D genes are given only for firm matches. Clone size is not always given. Where it is, it says once, few, many or a class for expanded clones.

V	D	J	size	DNA	CDR3
TRBV5-6	.	TRBJ2-3	.	TGTGCCAGCAGCTTTTATACAGATACGCAGTATTTT	CASSFYTDTQYF
TRBV30	TRBD1	TRBJ1-2	few	TGTGCCTGGGGCGGACAGGGGGCGGGAAAGGGCTACACCTTC	CAWGGQGAGKGYTF
TRBV19	TRBD1	TRBJ2-1	.	TGTGCCAGTAAAGACAGGGGCCTTTACAATGAGCAGTTCTTC	CASKDRGLYNEQFF
TRBV5-1	.	TRBJ1-1	few	TGCGCCAGCTCTGTGAACACTGAAGCTTTCTTT	CASSVNTEAFF
TRBV13	.	TRBJ1-2	.	TGTGCCAGCAGCTTACAGGGCGACGACTATGGCTACACCTTC	CASSLQGDDYGYTF
TRBV9	.	TRBJ2-7	.	TGTGCCAGCAGCCCCACAGGAGGAGTGGGCGAGCAGTACTTC	CASSPTGGVGEQYF
TRBV25-1	.	TRBJ2-2	.	TGTGCCAGCAGTCCACACCGGGTCCCCCCCGGGGAGCTGTTTTTT	CASSPHRVPPGELFF
TRBV2	.	TRBJ2-3	few	TGTGCCAGCGGGGGGACCTTCACAGATACGCAGTATTTT	CASGGTFTDTQYF
TRBV30	.	TRBJ1-3	few	TGTGCCTGGGGGGCGGCTGGAAACACCATATATTTT	CAWGAAGNTIYF
TRBV18	.	TRBJ1-1	.	TGTGCCAGCTCACCAACAGGGTCGGGAATGAACACTGAAGCTTTCTTT	CASSPTGSGMNTEAFF
TRBV4-2	TRBD1	TRBJ1-1	.	TGTGCCAGCAGCCAAACACTCGACAGGGAGATTGGGGGGACTGAAGCTTTCTTT	CASSQTLDREIGGTEAFF
TRBV11-1	TRBD1	TRBJ1-1	.	TGTGCCAGCAGCTCCGGAAGGGGGCTGGAGGCTTTCTTT	CASSSGRGLEAFF
TRBV10-1	TRBD1	TRBJ1-1	few	TGCGCCAGCAGTGAAGGACAGGCGGCCACTGAAGCTTTCTTT	CASSEGQAATEAFF
TRBV6-1	.	TRBJ2-2	.	TGTGCCAGCAGTGAAAGTAGGGCGAACACCGGGGAGCTGTTTTTT	CASSESRANTGELFF
TRBV9	TRBD1	TRBJ1-2	.	TGTGCCAGCAGAGCCCTGGAGAGGGGGCATGGCTACACCTTC	CASRALERGHGYTF
TRBV7-9	.	TRBJ2-3	.	TGTGCCAGCAGCTTACCCCCAGATACGCAGTATTTT	CASSLPPDTQYF
TRBV27	.	TRBJ2-7	.	TGTGCCAGCAGTCCGACGACTGGCGCAAAATCCTACGAGCAGTACTTC	CASSPTTGAKSYEQYF
TRBV15	TRBD1	TRBJ1-1	.	TGTGCCACCAGCAGGACAGGGAAGGACACTGAAGCTTTCTTT	CATSRTGKDTEAFF
TRBV6-5	TRBD2	TRBJ2-2	.	TGTGCCAGCACGGCGGAGACTAGCGGCACCGGGGAGCTGTTTTTT	CASTAETSGTGELFF
TRBV4-2	TRBD1	TRBJ1-6	few	TGTGCCAGCAGCCAAGACAGGGGGCCAGATAATTCACCCCTCCACTTT	CASSQDRGPDNSPLHF
TRBV10-1	TRBD2	TRBJ2-5	.	TGCGCCAGCAGTGAGTCGGCTAGCGGGGGGCAAGAGACCCAGTACTTC	CASSESASGGQETQYF
TRBV11-3	.	TRBJ2-3	.	TGTGCCAGCAAGTGCGGGGTTCCCACAGATACGCAGTATTTT	CASKCGVPTDTQYF
TRBV6-6	.	TRBJ1-6	.	TGTGCCAGCAGCTCGGGCTCTACTCTTTTGGATTTT	CASSSGSTLLDF
TRBV6-5	.	TRBJ1-4	.	TGTGCCAGCAGTTACGGGGGGGGTGAAAAACTGTTTTTT	CASSYGGGEKLFF
TRBV5-1	.	TRBJ2-5	.	TGCGCCAGCTTTGGGTCGGAGACCCAGTACTTC	CASFGSETQYF
TRBV7-9	.	TRBJ2-2	.	TGTGCCAGCAGCTTATATCGGGGGAACTCCAACACCGGGGAGCTGTTTTTT	CASSLYRGNSNTGELFF
TRBV7-6	TRBD2	TRBJ2-5	.	TGTGCCAGCAGCAGGACTAGCTCGGGAGAGACCCAGTACTTC	CASSRTSSGETQYF
TRBV19	TRBD1	TRBJ1-5	.	TGTGCCAGTAGTCGCGGACAGGCCGCTACGGAGCCCCAGCATTTT	CASSRGQAATEPQHF
TRBV11-2	.	TRBJ1-1	.	TGTGCCAGCAGCTTAGTTAGGGGACGAAGGACTGAAGCTTTCTTT	CASSLVRGRRTEAFF
TRBV6-5	.	TRBJ2-3	.	TGTGCCAGCAGTTGGGGACTCAACACAGATACGCAGTATTTT	CASSWGLNTDTQYF
TRBV6-5	.	TRBJ1-1	few	TGTGCCAGCAGTTACAAGTCAGAATTGTACACTGAAGCTTTCTTT	CASSYKSELYTEAFF
TRBV18	TRBD2	TRBJ2-5	.	TGTGCCAGCTCACCACAGCGGGGAGAGACCCAGTACTTC	CASSPQRGETQYF
TRBV9	.	TRBJ2-6	.	TGTGCCAGCAGCGCCGGTCTGTCTGGGGCCAACGTCCTGACTTTC	CASSAGLSGANVLTF
TRBV9	TRBD1	TRBJ2-5	few	TGTGCCAGCAGCACGGTCGACAGGGACGGGACCCAGTACTTC	CASSTVDRDGTQYF
TRBV5-1	TRBD2	TRBJ2-2	.	TGCGCCAGCAGCTTTGGGGGGGTCACCGGGGAGCTGTTTTTT	CASSFGGVTGELFF
TRBV7-2	.	TRBJ1-5	.	TGTGCCAGCAGCCGAGGAGTTTATCAGCCCCAGCATTTT	CASSRGVYQPQHF
TRBV5-4	.	TRBJ2-2	.	TGTGCCAGCAGCTTGCAGGGGGGCACCGGGGAGCTGTTTTTT	CASSLQGGTGELFF
TRBV10-3	.	TRBJ1-4	once	TGTGCCATCATCCCCGGGACGGTGACCGAAAAACTGTTTTTT	CAIIPGTVTEKLFF
TRBV30	.	TRBJ1-1	medium-sized	TGTGCCTGGACTGTAGGGGCCCGCGCTGAAGCTTTCTTT	CAWTVGARAEAFF
TRBV5-5	TRBD2	TRBJ2-3	few	TGTGCCAGCAGCCCTAGCGGGGCGGGGGTCGGGATCAGAGATACGCAGTATTTT	CASSPSGAGVGIRDTQYF
TRBV6-1	TRBD2	TRBJ2-2	.	TGTGCCAGCAGATTAGCGGGGGGTGACGCCGGGGAGCTGTTTTTT	CASRLAGGDAGELFF
TRBV7-6	.	TRBJ2-3	.	TGTGCCAGCAGCTTAGACCCATCTAGCACAGATACGCAGTATTTT	CASSLDPSSTDTQYF
TRBV7-6	TRBD2	TRBJ2-7	.	TGTGCCAGCAGCCAAGGACTAGCGGGGGTGAGCTCCTACGAGCAGTACTTC	CASSQGLAGVSSYEQYF